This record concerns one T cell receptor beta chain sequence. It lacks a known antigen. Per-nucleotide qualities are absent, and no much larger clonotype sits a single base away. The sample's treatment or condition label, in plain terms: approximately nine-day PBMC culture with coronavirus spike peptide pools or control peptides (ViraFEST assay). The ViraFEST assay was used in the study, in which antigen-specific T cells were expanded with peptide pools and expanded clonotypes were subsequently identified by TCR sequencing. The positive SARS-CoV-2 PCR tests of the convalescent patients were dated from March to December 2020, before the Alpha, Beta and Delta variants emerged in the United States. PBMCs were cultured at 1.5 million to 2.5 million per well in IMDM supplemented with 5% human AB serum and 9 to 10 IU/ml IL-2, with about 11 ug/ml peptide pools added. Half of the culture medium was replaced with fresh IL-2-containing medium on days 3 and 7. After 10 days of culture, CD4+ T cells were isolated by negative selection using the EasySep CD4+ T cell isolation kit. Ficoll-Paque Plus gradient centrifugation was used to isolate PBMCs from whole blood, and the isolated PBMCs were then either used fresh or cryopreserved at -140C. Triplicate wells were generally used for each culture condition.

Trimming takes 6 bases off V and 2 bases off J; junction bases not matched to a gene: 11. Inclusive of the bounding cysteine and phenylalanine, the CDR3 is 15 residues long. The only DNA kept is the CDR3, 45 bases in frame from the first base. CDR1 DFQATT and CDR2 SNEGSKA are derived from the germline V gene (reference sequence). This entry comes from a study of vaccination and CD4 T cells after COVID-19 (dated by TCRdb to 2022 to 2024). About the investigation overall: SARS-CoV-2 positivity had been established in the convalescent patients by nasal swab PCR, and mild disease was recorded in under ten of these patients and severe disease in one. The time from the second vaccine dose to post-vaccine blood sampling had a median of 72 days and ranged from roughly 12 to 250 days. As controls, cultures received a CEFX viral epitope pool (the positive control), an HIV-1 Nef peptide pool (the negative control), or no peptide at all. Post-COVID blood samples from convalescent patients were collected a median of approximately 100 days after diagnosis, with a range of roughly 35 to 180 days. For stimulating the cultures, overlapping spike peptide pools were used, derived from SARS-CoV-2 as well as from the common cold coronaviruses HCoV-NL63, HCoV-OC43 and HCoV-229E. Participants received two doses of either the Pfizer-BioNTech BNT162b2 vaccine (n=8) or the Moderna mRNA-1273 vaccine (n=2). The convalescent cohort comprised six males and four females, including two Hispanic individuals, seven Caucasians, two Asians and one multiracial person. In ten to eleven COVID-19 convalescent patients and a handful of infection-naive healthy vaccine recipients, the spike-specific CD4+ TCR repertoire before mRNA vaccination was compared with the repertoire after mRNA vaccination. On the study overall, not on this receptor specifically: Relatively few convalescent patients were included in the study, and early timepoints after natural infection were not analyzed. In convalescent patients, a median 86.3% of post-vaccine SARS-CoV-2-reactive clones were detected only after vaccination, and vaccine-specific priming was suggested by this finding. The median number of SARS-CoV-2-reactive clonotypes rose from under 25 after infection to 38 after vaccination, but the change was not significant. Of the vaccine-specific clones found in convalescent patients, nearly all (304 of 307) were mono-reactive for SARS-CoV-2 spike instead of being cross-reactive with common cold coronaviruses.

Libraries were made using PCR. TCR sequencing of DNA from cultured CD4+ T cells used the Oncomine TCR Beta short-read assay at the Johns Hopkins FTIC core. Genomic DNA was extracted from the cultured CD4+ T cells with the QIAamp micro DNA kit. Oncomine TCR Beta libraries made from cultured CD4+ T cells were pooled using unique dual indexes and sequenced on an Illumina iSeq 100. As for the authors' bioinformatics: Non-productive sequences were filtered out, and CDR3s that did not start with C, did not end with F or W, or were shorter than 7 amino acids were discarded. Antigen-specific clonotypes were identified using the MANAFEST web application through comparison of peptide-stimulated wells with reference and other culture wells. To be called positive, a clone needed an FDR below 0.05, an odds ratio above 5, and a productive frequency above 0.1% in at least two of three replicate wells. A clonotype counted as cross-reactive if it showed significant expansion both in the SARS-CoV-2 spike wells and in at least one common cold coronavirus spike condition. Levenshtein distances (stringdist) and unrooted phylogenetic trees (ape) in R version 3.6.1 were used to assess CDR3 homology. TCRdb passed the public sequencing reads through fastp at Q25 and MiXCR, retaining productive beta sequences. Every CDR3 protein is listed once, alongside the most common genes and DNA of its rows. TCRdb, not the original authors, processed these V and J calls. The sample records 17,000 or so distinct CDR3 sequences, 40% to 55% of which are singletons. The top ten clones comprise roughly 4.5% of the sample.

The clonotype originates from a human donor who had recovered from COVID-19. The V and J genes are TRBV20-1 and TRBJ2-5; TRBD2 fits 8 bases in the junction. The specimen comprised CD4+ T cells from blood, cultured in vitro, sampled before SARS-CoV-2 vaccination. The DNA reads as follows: TGCAGTGCCAGATCTTTAGCGGGGCATCAAGAGACCCAGTACTTC. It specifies CSARSLAGHQETQYF.